Presented here are 30 T cell receptor beta chains from one specimen sequenced in a study of spatial heterogeneity in lung cancer. The sample's time point: sample taken at primary tumor resection. Sequencing was performed on whole RNA extracted from tumor and nontumor lung tissue, or from frozen PBMC, and the material was left unsorted. TCRdb reanalysed the 5' RACE reads using MiXCR and keeps one entry per CDR3 protein. The sample carries around 10,000 distinct CDR3 sequences, approximately 4% recorded once. Specimen: normal lung tissue next to the tumor, collected at surgery. The receptors shown here come from a male donor with early-stage non-small cell lung cancer.

This clonotype was seen at least ten times. This chain joins TRBV5-1 and TRBJ2-7, with D possibly called TRBD1 or TRBD2 (6 bases each). Trimming shortened V by 0 bases and J by 0 bases, and 16 bases separated the two germline ends. The CDR3 has 17 residues. Germline CDR1 is SGHRS and CDR2 is YFSETQ. CDR3 amino acids: CASSLGVGGASSYEQYF. Here the CDR3 DNA reads TGCGCCAGCAGCTTGGGTGTCGGGGGCGCGAGCTCCTACGAGCAGTACTTC.

This clonotype was seen at least ten times. The chain carries TRBV12-3 or TRBV12-4 and TRBJ2-2; D unclear. There are 16 residues in the CDR3. V lost 0 bases and J 0 bases, leaving 8 bases between the germline ends. DNA for the CDR3: TGTGCCAGCAGTTTAGCATCCCAGGCGAACACCGGGGAGCTGTTTTTT. Translation gives CASSLASQANTGELFF.

In this sample, this clonotype turned up many times. J is TRBJ1-6 and V is TRBV30; 7 bases line up with TRBD1. Germline V gene sequence: CDR1 GTSNPN, CDR2 SVGIG (reference sequence). The CDR3 covers 15 residues. Germline trimming cut 5 bases from V and 7 bases from J; bases unmatched to any gene: 11. The CDR3 is CAWARPTGWNSPLHF. CDR3 nucleotide sequence: TGTGCCTGGGCACGTCCGACAGGGTGGAATTCACCCCTCCACTTT.

The rearrangement links TRBV18 to TRBJ1-4; D unclear. CDR1 and CDR2 from the germline V gene are KGHSH and LQKENI. The V and J ends lost 2 bases and 7 bases respectively, with 11 bases between them. This CDR3 is built from 14 residues. Here the CDR3 reads CASSPSSFFEKLFF. DNA for the CDR3: TGTGCCAGCTCACCATCAAGCTTCTTTGAAAAACTGTTTTTT. The entire variable domain, with the rest obtained from reference TRBV18 and TRBJ1-4, is as follows: NAGVMQNPRHLVRRRGQEARLRCSPMKGHSHVYWYRQLPEEGLKFMVYLQKENIIDESGMPKERFSAEFPKEGPSILRIQQVVRGDSAAYFCASSPSSFFEKLFFGSGTQLSVL.

This clonotype was counted at least ten times. V and J are TRBV7-9 and TRBJ2-1, with D possibly called TRBD1 or TRBD2 (5 bases each). The CDR3 has 12 residues. Trimming pared 5 bases from V and 10 bases from J, leaving 12 bases between. CDR1 and CDR2 from the germline V gene are SEHNR and FQNEAQ (reference sequence). The CDR3 is CASSGDVGEQFF. Written as DNA, the CDR3 is TGTGCCAGCAGCGGGGACGTCGGGGAGCAGTTCTTC.

This clonotype was counted ten times or more. V is TRBV18 and J is TRBJ1-1; no definite D call. Trimming removed 8 bases at V and 1 base at J, with 14 bases between. Germline CDR1 and CDR2: KGHSH and LQKENI. The CDR3 length is 14 residues. CDR3 DNA: TGTGCCAGCCAGCTTCAGACGGAGAACACTGAAGCTTTCTTT. It encodes CASQLQTENTEAFF.

This clonotype has a count of ten or more. The rearrangement links TRBV9 to TRBJ2-3, with 7 bases that match TRBD2. The junction had 4 bases not matched to a gene; V was cut back by 3 bases and J by 0 bases. The CDR3 sequence is 15 residues long. Germline-derived CDR1 and CDR2 are SGDLS and YYNGEE. This CDR3 reads CASSASGVSTDTQYF. CDR3 nucleotide sequence: TGTGCCAGCAGCGCTAGCGGAGTTAGCACAGATACGCAGTATTTT.

This clonotype was detected ten times or more. V usage is TRBV24-1 and J usage is TRBJ2-1, with TRBD1 as a possible D gene (6 bases). The CDR3 totals 14 residues. V was shortened by 4 bases and J by 10 bases, with 16 bases between the two germline ends. Germline CDR1 KGHDR, CDR2 SFDVKD. This CDR3 is CATSETGALAEQFF. The CDR3 DNA sequence: TGTGCCACCAGTGAGACAGGCGCCCTCGCCGAGCAGTTCTTC.

The sample holds many counts of this clonotype. This chain links TRBV29-1 with TRBJ2-3; 7 bases are shared with TRBD1. Germline trimming cut 5 bases from V and 4 bases from J; bases unmatched to any gene: 9. This CDR3 has 14 residues. Germline loops: CDR1 SQVTM, CDR2 ANQGSEA. The CDR3 reads CSVQGTDSSDTQYF. In DNA form, the CDR3 reads TGCAGCGTTCAGGGGACAGATTCATCAGATACGCAGTATTTT.

The sample holds many counts of this clonotype. This sequence joins TRBV5-1 and TRBJ1-6; D is possibly TRBD1 (5 bases). CDR3 length equals 16 residues. CDR1 is SGHRS and CDR2 is YFSETQ in the germline V gene. V gave up 0 bases and J gave up 2 bases, with 9 bases separating them. The DNA of the CDR3 is TGCGCCAGCAGCTTGGAATCAGGGACCTATAATTCACCCCTCCACTTT. Its translation is CASSLESGTYNSPLHF. Full variable domain (missing parts from reference TRBV5-1 and TRBJ1-6): KAGVTQTPRYLIKTRGQQVTLSCSPISGHRSVSWYQQTPGQGLQFLFEYFSETQRNKGNFPGRFSGRQFSNSRSEMNVSTLELGDSALYLCASSLESGTYNSPLHFGNGTRLTVT.

This clonotype was observed a few times. This chain joins TRBV5-1 and TRBJ1-6, with D uncertain. This CDR3 is 14 amino acids long. Trimming took 0 bases from V and 7 from J, leaving 8 bases between them. The germline V gene encodes CDR1 SGHRS and CDR2 YFSETQ. CDR3 sequence: CASSLVGSNSPLHF. DNA for the CDR3: TGCGCCAGCAGCTTGGTTGGCAGCAATTCACCCCTCCACTTT.

Ten or more counts support this clonotype. The V call is TRBV28, the J call TRBJ2-1; weak D call: TRBD2 (6 bases). This CDR3 contains 13 residues. Trimming stripped 3 bases from V and 4 bases from J, with 7 bases between. CDR1 and CDR2 (germline): MDHEN, SYDVKM. This CDR3 is CASSFGRYNEQFF. DNA for the CDR3: TGTGCCAGCAGTTTCGGGAGATACAATGAGCAGTTCTTC. Variable domain in full (rest from reference TRBV28 and TRBJ2-1): DVKVTQSSRYLVKRTGEKVFLECVQDMDHENMFWYRQDPGLGLRLIYFSYDVKMKEKGDIPEGYSVSREKKERFSLILESASTNQTSMYLCASSFGRYNEQFFGPGTRLTVL.

By share of the sample, this clonotype is medium-sized. This chain links TRBV7-9 with TRBJ2-3; D possibly uses TRBD1 or TRBD2 (6 bases each). Trimming removed 5 bases at V and 1 base at J, with 19 bases between. Germline V gene lookup returns CDR1 SEHNR and CDR2 FQNEAQ (reference sequence). The CDR3 runs 17 residues. CDR3 residues: CASSPGSTGARTDTQYF. As DNA, the CDR3 is TGTGCCAGCAGCCCAGGAAGTACGGGGGCGCGCACAGATACGCAGTATTTT.

The table lists this clonotype with many counts. The chain has TRBV28 and TRBJ2-7; 8 bases are shared with TRBD1. Germline-derived CDR1 and CDR2 are MDHEN and SYDVKM. After removal of 6 bases from V and 0 bases from J, the junction contained 7 bases not matched to a gene. The CDR3 has 15 residues. The CDR3 sequence is CASRTQGAGSYEQYF. The CDR3 DNA follows: TGTGCCAGCAGGACCCAGGGGGCCGGCTCCTACGAGCAGTACTTC.

This clonotype was picked up many times. The chain combines TRBV6-2 or TRBV6-3 with TRBJ1-5; D is undetermined. This CDR3 is 17 amino acids long. CDR1 and CDR2 (germline): MNHEY, SVGEGT. V was clipped by 2 bases and J by 0 bases, with 14 bases between them. Here the CDR3 DNA reads TGTGCCAGCAGTTACACGTTCCTGGACGCTAGCAATCAGCCCCAGCATTTT. As protein: CASSYTFLDASNQPQHF.

This clonotype has a count of ten or more. V is TRBV19 and J is TRBJ2-1; D unresolved. The V gene's germline CDR1 is LNHDA and CDR2 SQIVND (reference sequence). The germline V and J ends were trimmed by 5 bases and 15 bases, with 20 bases remaining between them. CDR3 length: 13 amino acids. The CDR3 here is CASSVPQKDRWFF. CDR3 bases: TGTGCCAGTAGTGTCCCCCAGAAGGACCGATGGTTCTTC.

This clonotype was seen ten or more times. The chain joins TRBV7-2 to TRBJ1-5; D not resolved. V dropped 2 bases and J dropped 5 bases, with 10 bases sitting between them. The CDR3 length is 14 residues. In germline, CDR1 is SGHTA, CDR2 FQGNSA. Here the CDR3 reads CASSLKGIDQPQHF. The CDR3 DNA follows: TGTGCCAGCAGCTTAAAGGGTATCGATCAGCCCCAGCATTTT.

This clonotype was detected ten times or more. CDR3 residues: CASSYSPRERNNSPLHF. The CDR3, as DNA: TGTGCCAGCAGTTACTCGCCCAGGGAGAGAAATAATTCACCCCTCCACTTT. V is TRBV6-6 and J is TRBJ1-6; weak D call: TRBD1 (5 bases). CDR1 and CDR2 from the germline V gene are MNHNY and SVGAGI (reference sequence). CDR3 length: 17 amino acids. V was cut by 0 bases and J by 5 bases, with 14 bases left in between.

The sample holds many counts of this clonotype. The chain couples TRBV28 to TRBJ2-5; 10 bases are shared with TRBD2. The CDR3 totals 15 residues. Per germline, CDR1 MDHEN and CDR2 SYDVKM. V shed 5 bases, J shed 5 bases, and the junction held 8 bases outside the gene matches. CDR3 sequence reads: CASSPLAGEAETQYF. DNA for the CDR3: TGTGCCAGCAGTCCGCTAGCGGGGGAGGCTGAGACCCAGTACTTC.

The V and J genes are TRBV7-2 and TRBJ1-6; a weak D match, TRBD1 (6 bases). V lost 5 bases and J 7 bases, leaving 12 bases between the germline ends. The CDR3 sequence is 14 residues long. From germline, CDR1 is SGHTA and CDR2 FQGNSA. CDR3 nucleotides: TGTGCCAGCAGCCCCGGACAGACAAATTCACCCCTCCACTTT. Its translation: CASSPGQTNSPLHF.

This clonotype was recorded at least ten times. The chain carries TRBV7-8 and TRBJ2-5; 8 bases match TRBD2. Per the germline V gene, CDR1 is SGHVS and CDR2 is FQNEAQ. CDR3 length: 15 amino acids. V trimming: 3 bases; J trimming: 4 bases; junction bases outside the gene matches: 7. In DNA, the CDR3 is TGTGCCAGCAGCTTCGATAGGACTAGCACAGAGACCCAGTACTTC. It is translated as CASSFDRTSTETQYF.

This clonotype ranks as medium-sized. The V gene is TRBV20-1, the J gene TRBJ1-1; unclear D gene. CDR1 DFQATT and CDR2 SNEGSKA come from the germline V gene (reference sequence). V was cut by 7 bases and J by 3 bases, with 15 bases left in between. The CDR3 sequence is 13 residues long. CDR3 region: CSGVWTRDTEAFF. The CDR3 region has the DNA TGCAGTGGTGTATGGACTAGGGACACTGAAGCTTTCTTT.

This clonotype was seen repeatedly, ten times or more. This chain links TRBV30 with TRBJ1-5, with 7 bases identical to TRBD1. V gave up 4 bases and J gave up 1 base; unmatched junction bases: 1. This CDR3 has 13 residues. Germline V lookup: CDR1 GTSNPN, CDR2 SVGIG (reference sequence). Written as DNA, the CDR3 is TGTGCCTGGAACAGGGGAAGCAATCAGCCCCAGCATTTT. It yields the protein CAWNRGSNQPQHF.

There are many counts of this clonotype. The CDR3 loop reads CASSFPGQGSNYGYTF. CDR3 coding DNA: TGTGCCAGCAGCTTCCCAGGACAGGGGTCTAACTATGGCTACACCTTC. The J gene is TRBJ1-2, the V gene TRBV7-2, with TRBD1 identical over 9 bases. The germline gives CDR1 SGHTA, CDR2 FQGNSA. The CDR3 has 16 amino acids. After removal of 3 bases from V and 0 bases from J, the junction contained 5 bases not matched to a gene.

This sequence joins TRBV7-8 and TRBJ2-3; 9 nucleotides line up with TRBD1. The CDR3 spans 16 residues. V shed 0 bases, J shed 5 bases, and the junction held 6 bases outside the gene matches. Looked up from germline, CDR1 is SGHVS and CDR2 is FQNEAQ. The CDR3 spells CASSLAWDRDLDTQYF. The CDR3 region has the DNA TGTGCCAGCAGCTTAGCTTGGGACAGGGACTTAGATACGCAGTATTTT.

J is TRBJ2-2 and V is TRBV7-2, with TRBD1 identical over 8 bases. Losses at the gene ends were 4 bases for V and 3 bases for J; bases not matched to a gene: 4. The V gene's germline CDR1 is SGHTA and CDR2 FQGNSA. The CDR3 runs to 15 residues. CDR3 nucleotide sequence: TGTGCCAGCAGCTGGTTGACAGGGGACACCGGGGAGCTGTTTTTT. Translating it yields CASSWLTGDTGELFF.

This clonotype was detected ten times or more. The chain employs TRBV10-2 and TRBJ2-3, with 10 bases lining up with TRBD2. V shed 6 bases, J shed 7 bases, and the junction held 7 bases outside the gene matches. The CDR3 totals 14 residues. Germline V lookup: CDR1 WSHSY, CDR2 SAAADI. The CDR3 DNA reads TGCGCCAGCAGGAGCGGGGGGGCCGTGAATACGCAGTATTTT. Its translation is CASRSGGAVNTQYF.

This clonotype was picked up many times. The J gene is TRBJ2-7, the V gene TRBV10-3; D may match TRBD1 or TRBD2 (5 bases each). V was cut by 6 bases and J by 7 bases, with 16 bases left in between. CDR1 is ENHRY and CDR2 is SYGVKD in the germline V gene. The CDR3 covers 13 residues. The CDR3 here is CAISRDGAGEQYF. CDR3 coding DNA: TGTGCCATCAGCCGGGACGGCGCAGGAGAGCAGTACTTC.

This clonotype was recorded many times. The genes are TRBV29-1 and TRBJ2-1; 8 nucleotides agree with TRBD2. The CDR3 extends over 14 amino acids. Germline CDR1 reads SQVTM; CDR2 reads ANQGSEA. Trimming took 8 bases from V and 8 from J; bases not matched to a gene: 14. The CDR3 region has the DNA TGCAGCACCTATCCGCCCGGGGGGGCCTATGAGCAGTTCTTC. Translation gives CSTYPPGGAYEQFF.

This clonotype is medium-sized (0.01 to 0.1%). The V gene is TRBV6-2 or TRBV6-3, the J gene TRBJ1-5; D is uncertain. This CDR3 is built from 14 residues. The germline gives CDR1 MNHEY, CDR2 SVGEGT. V was pared by 0 bases and J by 3 bases, with 6 bases between. The CDR3 is CASSYSGNNQPQHF. The CDR3 bases are TGTGCCAGCAGTTACTCTGGGAACAATCAGCCCCAGCATTTT.